Following are 19 T cell receptor beta chains from one sample sequenced in a study of blood T cell repertoires in COVID-19. Libraries were prepared by immunoSEQ multiplex PCR; TCRdb keeps only in-frame clonotypes and omits some of them. The table lists about 170,000 clones, roughly 86% of them singletons, with roughly 3.3% in the top ten. Material for sequencing was peripheral blood. These receptors were taken from a man aged 70 or older with acute or convalescent COVID-19.

The chain recombines TRBV2 with TRBJ2-1; 9 nucleotides match TRBD1. V was pared by 3 bases and J by 15 bases, with 6 bases of the junction left unmatched. Germline V CDR1 and CDR2: SNHLY, FYNNEI. The CDR3 has 12 amino acids. This chain's CDR3 is CASSDRGDRVFF. As DNA, the CDR3 is TGTGCCAGCAGTGATCGAGGGGACAGGGTGTTCTTC.

The genes are TRBV12-5 and TRBJ1-2, with TRBD1 matching 8 bases. The trim removed 5 bases at V and 10 bases at J, leaving 12 bases unmatched. This CDR3 contains 14 residues. The germline gives CDR1 LGHNT, CDR2 FRNRAP. CDR3 sequence (DNA): TGTGCTAGTGGTCCGGACAGGGCTTTTAGGAACTACACCTTC. It codes for CASGPDRAFRNYTF.

J is TRBJ1-2 and V is TRBV6-1, with TRBD1 matching over 8 bases. The germline CDR1 and CDR2 sequences are MNHNS and SASEGT. With V trimmed by 2 bases and J by 7 bases, 15 bases remained unmatched. CDR3 length equals 17 residues. The CDR3, as DNA: TGTGCCAGCAGTGAACCCCACACCGCAGGGGGCGGGTCTGGCTACACCTTC. Protein product: CASSEPHTAGGGSGYTF.

In its sample, this clone was seen a few times. The chain has TRBV3-1 (or the pseudogene TRBV3-2) and TRBJ1-3; D remains ambiguous. CDR1 and CDR2 from the germline V gene are LGHDT and YNNKEL (reference sequence). This CDR3 contains 17 residues. Trimming pared 7 bases from V and 4 bases from J, leaving 23 bases between. CDR3 residues: CASTTRPGNGYGNTIYF. CDR3 nucleotides: TGTGCCAGCACTACACGCCCGGGGAATGGGTACGGAAACACCATATATTTT.

CDR3 in DNA: TGTGCCAGCAGTGAAGATCGGGTCAGGGGGGCCGGGGAGCTGTTTTTT. Translated, it gives CASSEDRVRGAGELFF. The V call is TRBV2, the J call TRBJ2-2, with D tentatively TRBD1 (7 bases). The CDR3 is 16 amino acids. Germline-derived CDR1 and CDR2 are SNHLY and FYNNEI. Trimming left V 1 base short and J 6 bases short, with 15 bases between.

J is TRBJ2-1 and V is TRBV19; the D is unclear. This CDR3 comprises 15 residues. V was trimmed by 3 bases and J by 0 bases, leaving 9 bases between them. Germline lookup yields CDR1 LNHDA and CDR2 SQIVND (reference sequence). The CDR3 DNA reads TGTGCCAGTAGTATCGGGTCGAGCTCCTACAATGAGCAGTTCTTC. Translated: CASSIGSSSYNEQFF.

The chain joins TRBV29-1 to TRBJ2-4; 7 bases map to TRBD1. Trimming removed 7 bases from V and 8 bases from J; junction bases left unmatched: 8. Germline-derived CDR1 and CDR2 are SQVTM and ANQGSEA. The CDR3 is made up of 12 amino acids. This CDR3 is CSAVTGADIQYF. CDR3 nucleotides: TGCAGCGCCGTAACAGGGGCGGACATTCAGTACTTC.

V is TRBV7-2 and J is TRBJ1-6, with a weak D call TRBD1 (5 bases). The ends were cut back, 5 bases at V and 9 bases at J, with 23 bases in the middle. The CDR3 totals 17 residues. Germline values: CDR1 SGHTA, CDR2 FQGNSA. The CDR3 nucleotides read TGTGCCAGCAGCCGTTGGGGGGTTGGGCAGGGAGGTTCACCCCTCCACTTT. Residues: CASSRWGVGQGGSPLHF.

The J gene is TRBJ2-3, the V gene TRBV5-1, with TRBD1 matching 9 bases. CDR1 is SGHRS and CDR2 is YFSETQ in the germline V gene. J lost 5 bases, V lost 0 bases, and 7 bases had no gene match. There are 16 residues in the CDR3. Written as DNA, the CDR3 is TGCGCCAGCAGCTTGGTACGGGACAGGGCTGGAGATACGCAGTATTTT. It is translated as CASSLVRDRAGDTQYF.

J is TRBJ2-5 and V is TRBV4-3; TRBD2 matches at 9 bases. Trimming at V came to 1 base and at J to 2 bases, leaving 8 bases not matched to a gene. The CDR3 is 17 residues long. Germline-derived CDR1 and CDR2 are LGHNA and YSLEER. CDR3 DNA: TGCGCCAGCAGCCAAGTTGGCGGGGGGGCCGTACAAGAGACCCAGTACTTC. It specifies CASSQVGGGAVQETQYF.

This clone was counted between two and nine times. This rearrangement joins TRBV6-4 to TRBJ1-1, with 7 bases lining up with TRBD1. The CDR3 totals 14 residues. Trimming at V came to 4 bases and at J to 5 bases, leaving 7 bases not matched to a gene. Per the germline V gene, CDR1 is MRHNA and CDR2 is SNTAGT. The CDR3 DNA reads as TGTGCCAGCAGTGCATACAGGGGATCAACTGAAGCTTTCTTT. This encodes CASSAYRGSTEAFF.

The rearrangement links TRBV7-2 to TRBJ1-2, with a weak D call TRBD1 (5 bases). Trimming shortened V by 5 bases and J by 7 bases, and 17 bases separated the two germline ends. This CDR3 has 14 amino acids. Looked up from germline, CDR1 is SGHTA and CDR2 is FQGNSA. Here the CDR3 DNA reads TGTGCCAGCAGCCCTCGGGGGGGTGTGGTTGGCTACACCTTC. Translation gives CASSPRGGVVGYTF. The full variable domain, rest sourced from reference TRBV7-2 and TRBJ1-2, is GAGVSQSPSNKVTEKGKDVELRCDPISGHTALYWYRQSLGQGLEFLIYFQGNSAPDKSGLPSDRFSAERTGGSVSTLTIQRTQQEDSAVYLCASSPRGGVVGYTFGSGTRLTVV.

The V gene is TRBV19, the J gene TRBJ1-2; tentatively, D is TRBD1 (5 bases). Deletions cut 5 bases from V and 0 bases from J, with 16 bases between. The CDR3 is 16 amino acids. Germline assignment: CDR1 LNHDA and CDR2 SQIVND (reference sequence). The CDR3 DNA is TGTGCCAGTAGTCGCTACCAGTCGACAGCTAACTATGGCTACACCTTC. Its translation: CASSRYQSTANYGYTF.

V is TRBV3-1 (or the pseudogene TRBV3-2) and J is TRBJ2-4; D ambiguous. The CDR3 is 14 amino acids. CDR1 and CDR2 (germline): LGHDT, YNNKEL (reference sequence). V was trimmed by 1 base and J by 10 bases, leaving 14 bases between them. The CDR3 here is CASSQVIPPSIQYF. The DNA of the CDR3 is TGTGCCAGCAGCCAAGTCATTCCTCCGAGTATTCAGTACTTC.

The chain employs TRBV27 and TRBJ2-7; D perhaps matches TRBD2 (6 bases). The V end was cut by 6 bases, the J end by 1 base, with 16 bases between. The CDR3 totals 15 residues. CDR1 MNHEY and CDR2 SMNVEV come from the germline V gene (reference sequence). CDR3 residues: CASSPERATSYEQYF. CDR3 bases: TGTGCCAGCAGCCCCGAGCGGGCCACTTCCTACGAGCAGTACTTC.

In regard to this clone: Other DNA sequences in this sample translate to the same CDR3. The chain carries TRBV6-5 and TRBJ1-5, with TRBD1 matching 7 bases. The germline CDR1 and CDR2 sequences are MNHEY and SVGAGI. With V trimmed by 6 bases and J by 7 bases, 9 bases remained unmatched. The CDR3 sequence is 14 residues long. CDR3 coding DNA: TGTGCCAGCAGCCGACAGGGCAGGGGACAGCCCCAGCATTTT. This codes for CASSRQGRGQPQHF.

This clone has only one observation. This chain connects TRBV28 to TRBJ1-5; no firm D call. The germline V gene has CDR1 MDHEN and CDR2 SYDVKM. With 6 bases removed from V and 3 bases from J, the gap between germline ends came to 15 bases. The CDR3 runs to 15 residues. The CDR3 DNA follows: TGTGCCAGCAGCGGTGGGCCCTGGGTCAATCAGCCCCAGCATTTT. Its translation: CASSGGPWVNQPQHF.

The chain carries TRBV6-2 or TRBV6-3 and TRBJ1-2; 8 bases fit TRBD1. Germline V gene sequence: CDR1 MNHEY, CDR2 SVGEGT. Losses at the gene ends were 4 bases for V and 4 bases for J; bases not matched to a gene: 11. CDR3 length: 16 amino acids. This chain's CDR3 is CASSSPGTGPGYGYTF. DNA of the CDR3: TGTGCCAGCAGTTCCCCCGGGACAGGACCGGGCTATGGCTACACCTTC.

The V call is TRBV27, the J call TRBJ1-5; D ambiguous. The CDR3 has 14 amino acids. Germline CDR1 MNHEY, CDR2 SMNVEV (reference sequence). Trimming removed 6 bases at V and 3 bases at J, with 12 bases between. CDR3 region: CASRLGPTNQPQHF. The CDR3 nucleotides are TGTGCCAGCAGGCTTGGTCCTACCAATCAGCCCCAGCATTTT.